Given below is one TCR beta chain in context. Its antigen is not yet known. No base-level quality is on record; no much larger clone is a single base apart. Via the germline V gene, CDR1 is SGHNT and CDR2 YENEEA. Cut back by 3 bases and 1 base, the V and J ends lie 15 bases apart. Its CDR3 holds 16 amino acids, cysteine through phenylalanine. The DNA shown is the 48-base CDR3, in frame from base 1. Explained via the paper, the time point label denotes: about 28 days (+/-7) after the second vaccine dose. AZD1222 recipients whose second dose came at about 4 weeks and those whose second dose came at about 12 weeks were combined into one group, since spike-specific TCR depth and breadth did not differ between the two schedules. Vaccinee samples came from UK trials COV001 and COV002, including a single-blind randomized controlled phase 2/3 trial of AZD1222 (ChAdOx1 nCoV-19) in healthy adults. For TCRbeta chain sequencing, PBMC samples from trial participants were taken at day 0 and at day 28 after the second dose.

The data are from a study of T cell responses to AZD1222 COVID-19 vaccine (dated by TCRdb to about 2021). For context, the study as a whole: TCR sequencing was performed for some 250 trial participants, of whom about 210 were given two doses of AZD1222 and around 25 were given two doses of MenACWY control vaccine. Trial participants were enrolled by age into 18-55, 56-69 and 70-plus year subgroups, with about 150, 28 and 57 TCR-sequenced participants respectively.

The CDR3 regions of human TCRbeta chains were subjected to immunosequencing. Turning to the authors' computational methods: Repertoire TCRs were checked for matches against a reference library of SARS-CoV-2-specific TCRs that had been generated using the MIRA antigen-specificity platform. Breadth was defined as the fraction of unique TCRs that were SARS-CoV-2-associated, and depth was defined as the fraction of total T cells that were SARS-CoV-2-associated. Each spike-specific TCR was assigned to its reactive spike region and to a CD4 or CD8 class using the MIRA data. Log10-transformed breadth and depth values were compared by one-way ANOVA with Sidak's multiple comparisons tests. TCRdb limited this immuneACCESS table to in-frame rearrangements with V and J called. A share of clones is missing; checked studies link under half to unresolved V genes, and the rest is unexplained. Clonal size and the V and J genes are those of that table, whereas D and trimming came from the DNA. This sample lists 150,000 to 200,000 clones; roughly 91% were detected once. The ten largest clones represent approximately 1.8% of the sample.

The paper's findings and limits, for the study overall: Because no day 14 peak-response samples were available, repertoires were characterized only after the peak T cell response. In the small 56-69-year group, the increase in depth fell short of significance, most likely because of low power. Reportedly, close to half of the unique spike-specific TCRs recognized epitopes lying outside the regions that are mutated in the B.1.351 and B.1.1.7 variants. A significant rise in spike-specific TCR breadth and depth was observed after two AZD1222 doses relative to day 0 and relative to MenACWY recipients. Only six AZD1222 recipients were SARS-CoV-2 seropositive at baseline, limiting conclusions about previously exposed vaccinees. Participants were mostly white British, with more females than males. The authors suggested clonal diversity may have been underestimated. Vaccine-associated CD4 TCRs spanned the whole spike protein, with dominant responses in regions 160-218 and 743-854.

The receptor's source is an adult who received the AZD1222 COVID-19 vaccine. The source material was peripheral blood, sampled 28 days after the second AZD1222 dose. This chain is built from TRBV11-3 and TRBJ1-1; the D gene cannot be resolved reliably. Here is the DNA: TGTGCCAGCAGCTTCTCAAAACCCCCTCAGAACACTGAAGCTTTCTTT. It is translated as CASSFSKPPQNTEAFF.